The 8 T cell receptor beta chains below come from one sample, sequenced in a study of cytomegalovirus exposure and HLA in healthy donors. PCR employed 60 Vbeta and 13 Jbeta primers. Only in-frame clones appear in the TCRdb table, and some are missing; sequencing was by immunoSEQ multiplex PCR. The top ten hold 15% to 20% of the sample, which has about 90,000 clones, 70% to 75% seen once. Input material: PBMCs. These receptors all come from a woman between 18 and 29 years old in good health and CMV-seropositive.

The chain has TRBV6-1 and TRBJ1-2; D might be TRBD1 (6 bases). Germline lookup yields CDR1 MNHNS and CDR2 SASEGT. V was trimmed by 7 bases and J by 4 bases, leaving 19 bases between them. This CDR3 has 15 residues. CDR3 amino acids: CASTPEGGGFYGYTF. The CDR3, as DNA: TGTGCCAGCACCCCAGAGGGCGGGGGCTTCTATGGCTACACCTTC.

A note on this clone: A junction boundary mismatches the germline segment, possibly from a read error. The chain joins TRBV27 to TRBJ1-2, with D hard to call. The CDR3 has 9 residues. Looked up from germline, CDR1 is MNHEY and CDR2 is SMNVEV (reference sequence). The CDR3 protein is CASSYLRLF. In nucleotides, the CDR3 is TGTGCCAGCAGTTACTTGAGGCTTTTT.

The chain joins TRBV28 to TRBJ2-7; TRBD2 aligns across 10 bases. Germline V gene data show CDR1 as MDHEN and CDR2 as SYDVKM. V was pared by 3 bases and J by 5 bases, with 7 bases of the junction left unmatched. The length of the CDR3 is 15 residues. The CDR3 bases are TGTGCCAGCAGTTTCCTTAGCGGGAGGATCGACGAGCAGTACTTC. Protein sequence: CASSFLSGRIDEQYF.

V usage is TRBV19 and J usage is TRBJ1-5; maybe TRBD1 (6 bases). Germline CDR1 LNHDA, CDR2 SQIVND (reference sequence). The CDR3 length is 13 residues. V shed 8 bases and J shed 5 bases, with 13 bases lying between them. The CDR3 sequence is CASGGALDQPQHF. CDR3 coding DNA: TGTGCCAGTGGGGGGGCCTTAGATCAGCCCCAGCATTTT.

The chain carries TRBV11-3 and TRBJ1-6; no definite D call. Germline CDR1 reads SGHNT; CDR2 reads YENEEA. The germline V and J ends were trimmed by 5 bases and 8 bases, with 10 bases remaining between them. The CDR3 spans 13 residues. The CDR3, as DNA: TGTGCCAGCAGCGCAATATCAGATTCACCCCTCCACTTT. Its protein product is CASSAISDSPLHF.

The CDR3 protein is CASRHGVGGNTIYF. As DNA, the CDR3 is TGTGCCAGCCGACACGGGGTCGGTGGAAACACCATATATTTT. The gene calls are TRBV7-2 and TRBJ1-3; no firm D call. Trimming cost V 8 bases and J 3 bases, with 14 bases left between them. The V gene's germline CDR1 is SGHTA and CDR2 FQGNSA. The CDR3 covers 14 residues.

The chain combines TRBV4-1 with TRBJ1-1, with D tentatively TRBD1 (6 bases). The V gene lost 5 bases and the J gene lost 4 bases, with 23 bases spanning the gap. This CDR3 region has 17 residues. Germline CDR1 MGHRA, CDR2 YSYEKL. The CDR3 DNA is TGCGCCAGCAGCAAAAAGGACCGGACAGAATGGGGCACTGAAGCTTTCTTT. It is translated as CASSKKDRTEWGTEAFF.

CDR3 coding DNA: TGTGCCAGCAGTGGCGCGGGGGGTAGGGATCAGCCCCAGCATTTT. It translates to CASSGAGGRDQPQHF. The chain combines TRBV28 with TRBJ1-5; D may be TRBD1 (5 bases). The germline V gene has CDR1 MDHEN and CDR2 SYDVKM. Trimming took off 5 bases at V and 5 bases at J, with 16 bases between the two ends. This CDR3 region has 15 residues. Using reference TRBV28 and TRBJ1-5 for the parts outside the CDR3, the full variable domain is DVKVTQSSRYLVKRTGEKVFLECVQDMDHENMFWYRQDPGLGLRLIYFSYDVKMKEKGDIPEGYSVSREKKERFSLILESASTNQTSMYLCASSGAGGRDQPQHFGDGTRLSIL.